The 21 T cell receptor beta chains given below trace back to one sample, sequenced in a study of blood T cell repertoires in COVID-19. The assay was immunoSEQ multiplex PCR, and TCRdb's table has in-frame clones only and misses some. The table shows hundreds of thousands of clones, with approximately 82% occurring only once. The sample comprised peripheral blood. These receptors came from a man of 80 years or more with acute or convalescent COVID-19.

This clone was detected only once. The J gene is TRBJ1-1, the V gene TRBV5-1; D uncertain. V was trimmed by 0 bases and J by 5 bases, leaving 14 bases between them. The CDR3 spans 15 residues. The germline V gene encodes CDR1 SGHRS and CDR2 YFSETQ. The CDR3 spells CASSLESLGRTEAFF. The CDR3, as DNA: TGCGCCAGCAGCTTGGAGTCTCTGGGGAGGACTGAAGCTTTCTTT.

The chain couples TRBV25-1 to TRBJ2-3; 7 bases are a match to TRBD1. The junction had 8 bases not matched to a gene; V was cut back by 6 bases and J by 5 bases. The CDR3 extends over 14 amino acids. CDR1 is MGHDK, CDR2 SYGVNS, per germline. The CDR3 bases are TGTGCCAGCAGGGACAGGATCCACCTAGATACGCAGTATTTT. Protein: CASRDRIHLDTQYF.

This chain connects TRBV12-3 or TRBV12-4 to TRBJ2-2; D uncertain. The V gene lost 3 bases and the J gene lost 4 bases, with 6 bases spanning the gap. This CDR3 is 13 amino acids long. CDR3 bases: TGTGCCAGCAGTTTTCCAGTCACCGGGGAGCTGTTTTTT. Its protein product is CASSFPVTGELFF.

This chain links TRBV30 with TRBJ2-4; 7 bases agree with TRBD1. V shed 6 bases and J 6 bases; nucleotides not matched to a gene: 8. The length of the CDR3 is 13 residues. CDR1 GTSNPN and CDR2 SVGIG come from the germline V gene (reference sequence). CDR3 amino acids: CACRPTGINIQYF. CDR3 nucleotide sequence: TGTGCCTGCCGCCCGACAGGGATAAACATTCAGTACTTC.

This clone has just one count. The chain links TRBV5-1 to TRBJ1-2; D gene ambiguous. The CDR3 contains 14 residues. The germline V and J ends were trimmed by 0 bases and 2 bases, with 8 bases remaining between them. Germline loops: CDR1 SGHRS, CDR2 YFSETQ. CDR3 region: CASSLEAGNYGYTF. The CDR3 DNA sequence: TGCGCCAGCAGCTTGGAAGCGGGGAACTATGGCTACACCTTC.

The chain links TRBV5-1 to TRBJ2-1, with 7 bases lining up with TRBD1. The CDR3 spans 15 residues. CDR1 and CDR2 (germline): SGHRS, YFSETQ. Trimming cost V 0 bases and J 2 bases; bases outside gene matches: 2. In nucleotides, the CDR3 is TGCGCCAGCAGCTTGGAAGGGACAGCCTACAATGAGCAGTTCTTC. It yields the protein CASSLEGTAYNEQFF. Full variable domain (remainder filled in from reference TRBV5-1 and TRBJ2-1): KAGVTQTPRYLIKTRGQQVTLSCSPISGHRSVSWYQQTPGQGLQFLFEYFSETQRNKGNFPGRFSGRQFSNSRSEMNVSTLELGDSALYLCASSLEGTAYNEQFFGPGTRLTVL.

Note on this clone: Other DNA variants within this sample encode the same CDR3. The chain uses TRBV3-1 (or the pseudogene TRBV3-2) and TRBJ1-2, with 7 bases that match TRBD1. Germline V CDR1 and CDR2: LGHDT, YNNKEL (reference sequence). The CDR3 has 12 amino acids. V shed 4 bases, J shed 8 bases, and the junction held 4 bases outside the gene matches. The CDR3 spells CASSPRQGGYTF. The CDR3 DNA is TGTGCCAGCAGCCCGAGACAGGGCGGCTACACCTTC.

The V gene is TRBV19, the J gene TRBJ2-2, with D possibly matching TRBD1 (6 bases). The CDR3 spans 14 residues. Trimming took 7 bases from V and 3 from J, leaving 12 bases between them. CDR1 is LNHDA, CDR2 SQIVND, per germline (reference sequence). As DNA, the CDR3 is TGTGCCAGTACCAGGACAGTTGACACCGGGGAGCTGTTTTTT. It specifies CASTRTVDTGELFF.

The chain employs TRBV14 and TRBJ2-3; tentatively, D is TRBD2 (6 bases). Trimming removed 0 bases at V and 6 bases at J, with 13 bases between. The CDR3 loop spans 15 amino acids. CDR1 and CDR2 from the germline V gene are SGHDN and FVKESK. The CDR3 bases are TGTGCCAGCAGCCAAGATGGAGGGGCGTGGGATACGCAGTATTTT. Residues: CASSQDGGAWDTQYF.

This clone has more than one count but fewer than ten. The junction differs from germline at one of its ends, possibly a read error. The V gene is TRBV25-1, the J gene TRBJ2-4; 8 nucleotides agree with TRBD2. The CDR3 is 14 residues long. From germline, CDR1 is MGHDK and CDR2 SYGVNS. Here the CDR3 DNA reads TGTGCCAGCAGTGGAGCGGGAGCCCAAAACATTCAGTACTTC. Residues: CASSGAGAQNIQYF. Filled out from reference TRBV25-1 and TRBJ2-4, the complete variable domain reads EADIYQTPRYLVIGTGKKITLECSQTMGHDKMYWYQQDPGMELHLIHYSYGVNSTEKGDLSSESTVSRIRTEHFPLTLESARPSHTSQYLCASSGAGAQNIQYFGAGTRLSVL.

This chain connects TRBV28 to TRBJ1-1; D remains ambiguous. CDR1 and CDR2 from the germline V gene are MDHEN and SYDVKM. V was cut by 6 bases and J by 1 base, with 9 bases left in between. CDR3 length: 13 residues. CDR3 nucleotides: TGTGCCAGCAGCCCAGGTGGGAACACTGAAGCTTTCTTT. It yields the protein CASSPGGNTEAFF.

This sequence joins TRBV20-1 and TRBJ2-5, with 8 positions matching TRBD1. The CDR3 covers 16 residues. The germline V gene has CDR1 DFQATT and CDR2 SNEGSKA (reference sequence). J lost 0 bases, V lost 3 bases, and 9 bases had no gene match. The CDR3 nucleotides are TGCAGTGCTAGTGACGGGACAGGTTCCTACCAAGAGACCCAGTACTTC. This translates into CSASDGTGSYQETQYF.

This chain joins TRBV5-1 and TRBJ2-5; 8 bases match TRBD1. Trimming cost V 6 bases and J 5 bases; bases outside gene matches: 6. The germline V gene has CDR1 SGHRS and CDR2 YFSETQ. This CDR3 contains 13 residues. The CDR3 loop reads CASTTGGQETQYF. The CDR3 DNA reads as TGCGCCAGCACAACAGGGGGACAGGAGACCCAGTACTTC.

J is TRBJ2-1 and V is TRBV5-1, with 8 bases that match TRBD2. The germline V gene has CDR1 SGHRS and CDR2 YFSETQ. The CDR3 length is 15 residues. J was trimmed by 1 base and V by 7 bases; bases with no gene match: 7. CDR3 nucleotides: TGCGCCAGCTGCCCCAGCGGGAGTTCCTACAATGAGCAGTTCTTC. Its protein is CASCPSGSSYNEQFF.

The V call is TRBV28, the J call TRBJ1-1, with TRBD1 identical over 8 bases. The germline gives CDR1 MDHEN, CDR2 SYDVKM. The CDR3 is made up of 13 amino acids. Unmatched junction bases numbered 6, after V lost 6 bases and J lost 6 bases. CDR3 protein: CASRGQGTAEAFF. Written as DNA, the CDR3 is TGTGCCAGCAGAGGACAGGGCACCGCTGAAGCTTTCTTT.

The genes are TRBV6-5 and TRBJ1-4, with 7 bases aligning to TRBD1. The germline gives CDR1 MNHEY, CDR2 SVGAGI. Germline trimming cut 6 bases from V and 8 bases from J; bases unmatched to any gene: 9. This CDR3 contains 14 residues. The CDR3 here is CASRKTGAREKLFF. The CDR3 nucleotides read TGTGCCAGCAGGAAAACAGGGGCGCGGGAAAAACTGTTTTTT.

This chain connects TRBV6-1 to TRBJ1-1; D possibly corresponds to TRBD1 (5 bases). The V end lost 3 bases, the J end lost 6 bases, and 11 bases lay between the germline ends. This CDR3 is built from 13 residues. Germline loops: CDR1 MNHNS, CDR2 SASEGT. The CDR3 loop reads CASSEIVGAEAFF. DNA for the CDR3: TGTGCCAGCAGTGAGATCGTAGGGGCTGAAGCTTTCTTT.

V and J are TRBV5-1 and TRBJ2-7, with TRBD2 identical over 7 bases. CDR1 and CDR2 from the germline V gene are SGHRS and YFSETQ. CDR3 length: 17 amino acids. V lost 0 bases to trimming and J lost 1 base; unmatched junction nucleotides: 10. This CDR3 is CASSLATGLTQSYEQYF. Written as DNA, the CDR3 is TGCGCCAGCAGCTTGGCCACGGGACTAACTCAATCCTACGAGCAGTACTTC.

The chain employs TRBV19 and TRBJ1-4; the D is unclear. CDR3 length: 14 residues. Trimming stripped 6 bases from V and 0 bases from J, with 8 bases between. Germline V CDR1 and CDR2: LNHDA, SQIVND (reference sequence). DNA for the CDR3: TGTGCCAGTAGAACACAAGCAACTAATGAAAAACTGTTTTTT. It yields the protein CASRTQATNEKLFF.

The chain joins TRBV28 to TRBJ1-6; maybe TRBD1 (5 bases). Germline loops: CDR1 MDHEN, CDR2 SYDVKM. CDR3 length: 13 residues. Trimming cost V 10 bases and J 7 bases, with 14 bases left between them. For the CDR3, the DNA is TGTGCCACCCAGGGCCAGGGAAATTCACCCCTCCACTTT. Encoded protein: CATQGQGNSPLHF. The full variable domain, with the rest looked up from reference TRBV28 and TRBJ1-6, is DVKVTQSSRYLVKRTGEKVFLECVQDMDHENMFWYRQDPGLGLRLIYFSYDVKMKEKGDIPEGYSVSREKKERFSLILESASTNQTSMYLCATQGQGNSPLHFGNGTRLTVT.

The chain employs TRBV28 and TRBJ2-2; D is perhaps TRBD2 (8 bases). V was cut by 7 bases and J by 4 bases, with 19 bases left in between. Germline-derived CDR1 and CDR2 are MDHEN and SYDVKM. The CDR3 has 16 amino acids. Written as DNA, the CDR3 is TGTGCCAGCATCCTAGGGGGCGGGAGGACCACCGGGGAGCTGTTTTTT. Translated, it gives CASILGGGRTTGELFF.